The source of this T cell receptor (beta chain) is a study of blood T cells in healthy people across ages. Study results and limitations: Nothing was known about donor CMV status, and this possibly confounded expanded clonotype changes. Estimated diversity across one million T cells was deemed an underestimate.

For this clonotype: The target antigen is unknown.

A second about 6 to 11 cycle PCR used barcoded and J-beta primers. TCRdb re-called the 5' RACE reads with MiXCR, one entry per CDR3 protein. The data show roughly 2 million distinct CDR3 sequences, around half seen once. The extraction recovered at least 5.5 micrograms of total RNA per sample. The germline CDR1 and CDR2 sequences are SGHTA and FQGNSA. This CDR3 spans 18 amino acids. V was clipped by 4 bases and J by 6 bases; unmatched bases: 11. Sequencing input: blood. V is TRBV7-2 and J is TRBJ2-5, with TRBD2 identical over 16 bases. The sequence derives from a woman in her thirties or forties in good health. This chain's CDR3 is CASSSGTSGGGSGKTQYF. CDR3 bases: TGTGCCAGCAGCTCCGGGACTAGCGGGGGGGGTTCGGGAAAGACCCAGTACTTC. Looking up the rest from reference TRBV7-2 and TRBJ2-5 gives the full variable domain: GAGVSQSPSNKVTEKGKDVELRCDPISGHTALYWYRQSLGQGLEFLIYFQGNSAPDKSGLPSDRFSAERTGGSVSTLTIQRTQQEDSAVYLCASSSGTSGGGSGKTQYFGPGTRLLVL.